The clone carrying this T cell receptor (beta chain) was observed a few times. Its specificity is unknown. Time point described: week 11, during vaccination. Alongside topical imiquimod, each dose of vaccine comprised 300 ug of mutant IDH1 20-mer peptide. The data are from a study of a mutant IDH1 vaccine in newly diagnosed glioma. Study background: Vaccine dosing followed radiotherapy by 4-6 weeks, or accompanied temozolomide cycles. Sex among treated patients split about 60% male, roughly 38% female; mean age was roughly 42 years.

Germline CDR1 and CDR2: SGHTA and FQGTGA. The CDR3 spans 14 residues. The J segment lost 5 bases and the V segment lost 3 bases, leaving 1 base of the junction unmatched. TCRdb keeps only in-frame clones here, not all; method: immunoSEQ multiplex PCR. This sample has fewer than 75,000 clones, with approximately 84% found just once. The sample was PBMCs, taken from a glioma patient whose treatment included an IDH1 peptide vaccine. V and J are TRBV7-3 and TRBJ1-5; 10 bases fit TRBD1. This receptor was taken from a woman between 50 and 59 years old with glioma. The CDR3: CASSFGQGDQPQHF. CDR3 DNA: TGTGCCAGCAGCTTTGGACAGGGGGATCAGCCCCAGCATTTT.